This T cell receptor (beta chain) was recorded in a study of blood T cell repertoires in COVID-19. How the authors handled the data: Counts of nucleated cells, estimated from reference gene primer amplification, were obtained. This table comes from immunoSEQ multiplex PCR, and its TCRdb copy is limited to in-frame clones, with some not included. V and J calls and clone size follow that table, whereas D and trimming were derived from the DNA. Of 150,000 to 200,000 clones listed, 80% were seen once; the top ten hold about 3.4%. Trimming took 0 bases from V and 1 from J, leaving 10 bases between them. CDR3 length: 15 amino acids. The germline CDR1 and CDR2 sequences are LNHNV and YYDKDF (reference sequence). Adults between about 18 and 95 years of age took part from about two dozen US areas. Participants' reported clinical history set cohort assignment.

The V call is TRBV15, the J call TRBJ2-7, with a tentative D call TRBD1 (7 bases). The sequenced sample consisted of PBMCs or T cells enriched from blood (not recorded which). The sequence came from a woman in her fifties or sixties who had recovered from COVID-19. The CDR3 DNA sequence: TGTGCCACCAGCAGAGAGCGGGACAGATCCTACGAGCAGTACTTC. It specifies CATSRERDRSYEQYF.